This TCR beta chain was sequenced during a study of T cell responses to AZD1222 COVID-19 vaccine. Generated by immunoSEQ multiplex PCR, the TCRdb table keeps only in-frame clones and is missing some. The data contain over 90,000 clones, around 90% of them singletons. Trimming removed 5 bases from V and 5 bases from J, with 12 bases in between. CDR1 is LGHNT and CDR2 is FRNRAP in the germline V gene. This CDR3 region has 13 residues. With regard to this clone: Its antigen is unknown.

Whole-study findings and limits: Elevations in Spike-specific TCR breadth and depth followed administration of two AZD1222 doses.

The sequencing used peripheral blood, collected 28 days after the second AZD1222 dose. The rearrangement links TRBV12-5 to TRBJ2-5, with D tentatively TRBD1 or TRBD2 (5 bases each). This TCR derives from an adult who received the AZD1222 COVID-19 vaccine. Here the CDR3 DNA reads TGTGCTAGTGGTGCCGGGACGGTGGAGACCCAGTACTTC. The encoded protein is CASGAGTVETQYF.